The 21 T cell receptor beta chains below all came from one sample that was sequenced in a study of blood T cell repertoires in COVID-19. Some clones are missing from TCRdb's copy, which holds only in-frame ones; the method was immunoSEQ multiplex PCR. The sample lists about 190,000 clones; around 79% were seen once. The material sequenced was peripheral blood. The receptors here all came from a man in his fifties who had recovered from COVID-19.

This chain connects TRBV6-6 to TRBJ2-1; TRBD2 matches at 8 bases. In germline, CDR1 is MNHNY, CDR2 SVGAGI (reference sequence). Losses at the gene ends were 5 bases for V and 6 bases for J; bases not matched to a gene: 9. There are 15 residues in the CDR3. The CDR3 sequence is CASSPYSGAVNEQFF. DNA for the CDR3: TGTGCCAGCAGTCCTTATAGCGGGGCCGTCAATGAGCAGTTCTTC.

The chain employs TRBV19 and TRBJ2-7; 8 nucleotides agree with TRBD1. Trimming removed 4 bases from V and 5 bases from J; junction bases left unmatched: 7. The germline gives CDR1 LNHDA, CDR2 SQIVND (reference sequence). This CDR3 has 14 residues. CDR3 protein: CASSTGTGVNEQYF. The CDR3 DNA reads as TGTGCCAGTAGTACCGGGACAGGCGTAAACGAGCAGTACTTC. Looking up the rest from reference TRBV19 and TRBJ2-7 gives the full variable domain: DGGITQSPKYLFRKEGQNVTLSCEQNLNHDAMYWYRQDPGQGLRLIYYSQIVNDFQKGDIAEGYSVSREKKESFPLTVTSAQKNPTAFYLCASSTGTGVNEQYFGPGTRLTVT.

The DNA of the CDR3 is TGTGCCAGCTCACCACGACAGGGGGCCGATTACACTGAAGCTTTCTTT. Amino acid sequence: CASSPRQGADYTEAFF. This chain links TRBV18 with TRBJ1-1; 10 bases are a match to TRBD1. CDR3 length equals 16 residues. Per germline, CDR1 KGHSH and CDR2 LQKENI. Trimming at V came to 1 base and at J to 3 bases, leaving 5 bases not matched to a gene.

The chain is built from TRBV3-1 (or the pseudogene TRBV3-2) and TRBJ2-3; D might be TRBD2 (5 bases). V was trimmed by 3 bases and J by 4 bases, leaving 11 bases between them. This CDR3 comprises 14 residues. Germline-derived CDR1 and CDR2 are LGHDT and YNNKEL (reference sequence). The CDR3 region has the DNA TGTGCCAGCAGCCACGGCCTGAGGGCAGATACGCAGTATTTT. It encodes CASSHGLRADTQYF.

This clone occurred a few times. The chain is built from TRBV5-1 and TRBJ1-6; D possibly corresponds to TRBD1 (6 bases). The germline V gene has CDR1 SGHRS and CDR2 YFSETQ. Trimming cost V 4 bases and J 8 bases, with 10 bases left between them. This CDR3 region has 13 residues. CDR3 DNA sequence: TGCGCCAGCAGCGAACAGGGTTATTCACCCCTCCACTTT. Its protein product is CASSEQGYSPLHF.

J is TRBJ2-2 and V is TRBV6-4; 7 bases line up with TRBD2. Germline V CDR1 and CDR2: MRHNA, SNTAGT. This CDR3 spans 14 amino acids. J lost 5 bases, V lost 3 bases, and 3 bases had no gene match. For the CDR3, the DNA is TGTGCCAGCAGTGAGGTTAGCGGGACCGGGGAGCTGTTTTTT. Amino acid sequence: CASSEVSGTGELFF.

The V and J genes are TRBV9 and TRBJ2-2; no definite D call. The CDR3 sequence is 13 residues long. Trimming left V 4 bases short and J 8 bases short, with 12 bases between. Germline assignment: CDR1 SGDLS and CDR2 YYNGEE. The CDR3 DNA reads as TGTGCCAGCAGCCCAACCCCGAGTGGGGAGCTGTTTTTT. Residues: CASSPTPSGELFF. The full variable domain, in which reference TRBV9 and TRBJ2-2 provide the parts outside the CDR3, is DSGVTQTPKHLITATGQRVTLRCSPRSGDLSVYWYQQSLDQGLQFLIQYYNGEERAKGNILERFSAQQFPDLHSELNLSSLELGDSALYFCASSPTPSGELFFGEGSRLTVL.

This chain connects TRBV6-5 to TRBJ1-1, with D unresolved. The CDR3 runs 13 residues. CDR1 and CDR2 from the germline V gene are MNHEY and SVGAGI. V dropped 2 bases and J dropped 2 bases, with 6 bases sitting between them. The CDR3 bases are TGTGCCAGCAGTTACGAGGGTAACACTGAAGCTTTCTTT. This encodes CASSYEGNTEAFF.

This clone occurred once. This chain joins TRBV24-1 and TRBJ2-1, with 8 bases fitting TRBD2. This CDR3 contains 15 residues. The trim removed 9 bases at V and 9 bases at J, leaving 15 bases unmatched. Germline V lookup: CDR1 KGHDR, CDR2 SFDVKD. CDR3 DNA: TGTGCCACCTCCGGGGTGGGTGGGCTAGCGGGTGAGCAGTTCTTC. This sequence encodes CATSGVGGLAGEQFF.

In DNA form, the CDR3 reads TGTGCCAGCAGCGTGACAAGCTACGAGCAGTACTTC. Translation gives CASSVTSYEQYF. The genes are TRBV5-8 and TRBJ2-7; no clear D gene. This CDR3 region has 12 residues. Germline V CDR1 and CDR2: SGHTS, YDEGEE. Trimming left V 4 bases short and J 3 bases short, with 8 bases between.

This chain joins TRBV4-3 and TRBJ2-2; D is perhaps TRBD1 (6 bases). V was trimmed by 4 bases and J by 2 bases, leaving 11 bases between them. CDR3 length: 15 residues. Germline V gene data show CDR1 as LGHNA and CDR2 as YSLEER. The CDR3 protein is CASSRGTLNTGELFF. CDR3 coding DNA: TGCGCCAGCAGCCGGGGGACACTCAACACCGGGGAGCTGTTTTTT.

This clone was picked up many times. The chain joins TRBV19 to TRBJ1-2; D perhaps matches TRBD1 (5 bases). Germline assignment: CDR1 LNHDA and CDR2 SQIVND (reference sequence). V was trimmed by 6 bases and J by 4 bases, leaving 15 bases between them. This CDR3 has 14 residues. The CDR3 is CASRPGRGGYGYTF. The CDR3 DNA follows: TGTGCCAGTAGGCCCGGGAGGGGAGGCTATGGCTACACCTTC. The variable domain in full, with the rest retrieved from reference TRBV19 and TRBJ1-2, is DGGITQSPKYLFRKEGQNVTLSCEQNLNHDAMYWYRQDPGQGLRLIYYSQIVNDFQKGDIAEGYSVSREKKESFPLTVTSAQKNPTAFYLCASRPGRGGYGYTFGSGTRLTVV.

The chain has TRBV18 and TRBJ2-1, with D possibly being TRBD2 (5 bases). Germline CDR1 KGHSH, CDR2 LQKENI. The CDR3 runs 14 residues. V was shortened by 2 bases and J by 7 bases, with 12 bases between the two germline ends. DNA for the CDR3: TGTGCCAGCTCACCAGCGGCTAGCTCAAATGAGCAGTTCTTC. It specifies CASSPAASSNEQFF.

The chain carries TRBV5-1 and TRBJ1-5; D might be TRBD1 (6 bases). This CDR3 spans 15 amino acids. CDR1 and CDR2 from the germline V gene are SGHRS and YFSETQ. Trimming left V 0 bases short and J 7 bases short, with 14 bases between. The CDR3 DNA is TGCGCCAGCAGCTTGGCCGCAGGGGACGGGCAGCCCCAGCATTTT. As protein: CASSLAAGDGQPQHF.

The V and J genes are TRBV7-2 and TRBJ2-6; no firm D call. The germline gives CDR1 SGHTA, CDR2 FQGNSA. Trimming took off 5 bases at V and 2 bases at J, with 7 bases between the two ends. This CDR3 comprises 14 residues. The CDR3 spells CASSRGPGANVLTF. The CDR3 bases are TGTGCCAGCAGCCGCGGTCCTGGGGCCAACGTCCTGACTTTC.

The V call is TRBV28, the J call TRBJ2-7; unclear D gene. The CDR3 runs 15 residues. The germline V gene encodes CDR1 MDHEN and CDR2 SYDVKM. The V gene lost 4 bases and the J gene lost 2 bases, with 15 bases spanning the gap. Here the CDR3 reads CASSSPTEIAYEQYF. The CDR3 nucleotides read TGTGCCAGCAGTTCCCCGACTGAAATTGCCTACGAGCAGTACTTC. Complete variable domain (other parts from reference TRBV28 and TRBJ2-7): DVKVTQSSRYLVKRTGEKVFLECVQDMDHENMFWYRQDPGLGLRLIYFSYDVKMKEKGDIPEGYSVSREKKERFSLILESASTNQTSMYLCASSSPTEIAYEQYFGPGTRLTVT.

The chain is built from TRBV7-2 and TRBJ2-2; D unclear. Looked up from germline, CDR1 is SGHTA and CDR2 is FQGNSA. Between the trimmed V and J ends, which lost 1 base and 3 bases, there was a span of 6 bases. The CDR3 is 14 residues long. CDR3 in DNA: TGTGCCAGCAGCTTAGTTGCGGACACCGGGGAGCTGTTTTTT. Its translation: CASSLVADTGELFF. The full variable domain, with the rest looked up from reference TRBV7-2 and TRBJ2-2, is GAGVSQSPSNKVTEKGKDVELRCDPISGHTALYWYRQSLGQGLEFLIYFQGNSAPDKSGLPSDRFSAERTGGSVSTLTIQRTQQEDSAVYLCASSLVADTGELFFGEGSRLTVL.

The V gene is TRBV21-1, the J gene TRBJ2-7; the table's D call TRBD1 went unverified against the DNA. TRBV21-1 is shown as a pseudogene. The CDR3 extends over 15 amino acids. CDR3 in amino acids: CASSFPNWLSYEQYF. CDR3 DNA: TGTGCCAGCAGCTTCCCGAATTGGCTCTCCTACGAGCAGTACTTC.

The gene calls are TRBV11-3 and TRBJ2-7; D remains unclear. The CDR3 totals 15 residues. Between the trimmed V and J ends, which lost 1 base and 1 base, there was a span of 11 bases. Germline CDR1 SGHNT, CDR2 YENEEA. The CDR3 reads CASSLGHGSSYEQYF. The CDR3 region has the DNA TGTGCCAGCAGCTTAGGGCATGGCAGTTCCTACGAGCAGTACTTC. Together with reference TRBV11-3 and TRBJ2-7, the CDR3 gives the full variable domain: EAGVVQSPRYKIIEKKQPVAFWCNPISGHNTLYWYLQNLGQGPELLIRYENEEAVDDSQLPKDRFSAERLKGVDSTLKIQPAELGDSAVYLCASSLGHGSSYEQYFGPGTRLTVT.

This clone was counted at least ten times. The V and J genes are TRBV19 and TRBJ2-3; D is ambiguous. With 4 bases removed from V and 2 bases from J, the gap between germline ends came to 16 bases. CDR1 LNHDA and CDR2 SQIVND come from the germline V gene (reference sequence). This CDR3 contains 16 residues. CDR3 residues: CASSRWAGLDTDTQYF. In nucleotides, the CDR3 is TGTGCCAGTAGTAGATGGGCAGGTCTCGACACAGATACGCAGTATTTT.

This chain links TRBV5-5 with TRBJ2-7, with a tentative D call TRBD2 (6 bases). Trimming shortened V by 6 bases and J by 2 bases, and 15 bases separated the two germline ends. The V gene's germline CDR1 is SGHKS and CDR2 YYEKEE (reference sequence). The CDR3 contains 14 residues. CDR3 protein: CASTWGVLTYEQYF. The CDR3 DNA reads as TGTGCCAGCACCTGGGGGGTGCTCACCTACGAGCAGTACTTC.